The TCR beta chain described here comes from a study of cytomegalovirus exposure and HLA in healthy donors. Study-wide findings and caveats: Confirmation was obtained in vitro that a few CMV-associated chains are specific for CMV antigens. Presence/absence analyses rested on an assumption that sequencing depth was roughly uniform across donors. Previous analysis showed most TCR beta V segments were productive about 87% or about 30% of the time.

Comment on this clone: No antigen is known for it.

Use of 60 Vbeta and 13 Jbeta primers characterized the PCR. Profiled with immunoSEQ multiplex PCR; TCRdb holds only in-frame clones, not every one. The sample records a few hundred thousand clones, 83% being singletons. V shed 1 base and J shed 0 bases, with 16 bases lying between them. The CDR3 length is 19 residues. The germline V gene encodes CDR1 KGHSH and CDR2 LQKENI. Donors sampled were nominally healthy, though unrecorded immune exposures were likely. This sequence joins TRBV18 and TRBJ2-6; D ambiguous. Sample: PBMCs. The source is a girl aged 5-17 years in good health and CMV-seronegative. CDR3 protein: CASSPLAKTGSSGANVLTF. DNA of the CDR3: TGTGCCAGCTCACCACTTGCAAAGACTGGAAGCTCTGGGGCCAACGTCCTGACTTTC.